Sequencing of this T cell receptor beta chain was carried out in a study of identifying expanded T cells in peripheral blood. Study outcomes and limitations: Clone count variance between approximately two-week samples rose with total template count.

This table comes from immunoSEQ multiplex PCR, and its TCRdb copy is limited to in-frame clones, with some not included. The sample records around 130,000 clones, roughly 90% being singletons. This clone occurred once. Its antigen is still unknown. The CDR3 has 11 residues. The germline V and J ends were trimmed by 9 bases and 2 bases, with 8 bases remaining between them. Germline V CDR1 and CDR2: LNHDA, SQIVND (reference sequence). No infections or other immune events were documented during collection. The sequence came from a person aged 18 to 75 in good health. The V call is TRBV19, the J call TRBJ2-7, with D possibly matching TRBD2 (6 bases). Sequencing was performed on blood. For the CDR3, the DNA is TGTGCCAGCGGGAGTACCTACGAGCAGTACTTC. This gives the protein CASGSTYEQYF.